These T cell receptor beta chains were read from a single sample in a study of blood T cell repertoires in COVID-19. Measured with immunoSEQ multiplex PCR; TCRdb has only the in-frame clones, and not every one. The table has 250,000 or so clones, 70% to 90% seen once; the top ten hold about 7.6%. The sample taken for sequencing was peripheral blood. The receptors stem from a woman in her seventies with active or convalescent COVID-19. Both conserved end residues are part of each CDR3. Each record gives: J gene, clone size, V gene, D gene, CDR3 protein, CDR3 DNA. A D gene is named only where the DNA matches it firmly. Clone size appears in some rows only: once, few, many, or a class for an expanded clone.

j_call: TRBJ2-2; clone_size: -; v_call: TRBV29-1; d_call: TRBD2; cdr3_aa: CSVVRTSVNTGELFF; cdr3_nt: TGCAGCGTTGTAAGGACTAGCGTTAACACCGGGGAGCTGTTTTTT
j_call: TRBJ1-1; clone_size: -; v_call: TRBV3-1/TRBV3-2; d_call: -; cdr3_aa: CASSHRGVNTEAFF; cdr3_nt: TGTGCCAGCAGCCACCGCGGAGTGAACACTGAAGCTTTCTTT
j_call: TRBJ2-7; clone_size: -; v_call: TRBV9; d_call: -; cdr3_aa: CASSESLGGRGTYEQYF; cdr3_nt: TGTGCCAGCAGCGAGTCACTGGGAGGTAGGGGAACCTACGAGCAGTACTTC
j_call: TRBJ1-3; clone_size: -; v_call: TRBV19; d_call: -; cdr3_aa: CASSSSIGSGGDTIYF; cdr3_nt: TGTGCCAGTAGCTCCAGTATCGGTTCGGGCGGGGACACCATATATTTT
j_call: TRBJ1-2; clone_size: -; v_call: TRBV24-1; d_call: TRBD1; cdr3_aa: CATSDAKTGGFYGYTF; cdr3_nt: TGTGCCACCAGTGACGCCAAGACAGGGGGCTTCTATGGCTACACCTTC
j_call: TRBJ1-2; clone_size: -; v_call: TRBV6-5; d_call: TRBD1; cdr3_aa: CASSYYAQGRDGYTF; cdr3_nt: TGTGCCAGCAGTTACTACGCACAGGGGAGAGATGGCTACACCTTC
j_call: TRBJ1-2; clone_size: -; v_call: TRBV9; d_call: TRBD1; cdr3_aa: CASSVPGQGVPWTF; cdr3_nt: TGTGCCAGCAGCGTACCGGGACAGGGGGTTCCCTGGACCTTC
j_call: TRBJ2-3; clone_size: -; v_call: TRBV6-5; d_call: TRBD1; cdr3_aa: CASRETGADTQYF; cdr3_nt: TGTGCCAGCAGGGAGACAGGGGCAGATACGCAGTATTTT
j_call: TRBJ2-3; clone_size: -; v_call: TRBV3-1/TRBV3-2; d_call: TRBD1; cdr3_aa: CASSRGTGAFTDTQYF; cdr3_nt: TGTGCCAGCAGTCGTGGGACAGGGGCCTTCACAGATACGCAGTATTTT
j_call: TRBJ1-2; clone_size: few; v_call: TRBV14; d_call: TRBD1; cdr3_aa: CASSRGQGGYGYTF; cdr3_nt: TGTGCCAGCAGCCGTGGACAGGGGGGCTATGGCTACACCTTC
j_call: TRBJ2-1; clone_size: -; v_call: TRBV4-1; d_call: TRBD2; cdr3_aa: CASSQTSGVYNEQFF; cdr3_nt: TGCGCCAGCAGCCAAACCAGCGGGGTTTACAATGAGCAGTTCTTC
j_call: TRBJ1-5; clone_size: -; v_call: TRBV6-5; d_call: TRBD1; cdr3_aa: CASSLTGEGQPQHF; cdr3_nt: TGTGCCAGCAGCCTCACAGGGGAAGGCCAGCCCCAGCATTTT
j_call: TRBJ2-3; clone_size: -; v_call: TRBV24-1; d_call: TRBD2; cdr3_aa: CATSGGASGGGGTDTQYF; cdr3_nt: TGTGCCACCAGTGGCGGGGCTAGCGGGGGTGGGGGCACAGATACGCAGTATTTT
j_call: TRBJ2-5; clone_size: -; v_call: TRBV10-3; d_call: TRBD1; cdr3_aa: CAISSTGMETQYF; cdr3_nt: TGTGCCATCAGTTCGACAGGGATGGAGACCCAGTACTTC
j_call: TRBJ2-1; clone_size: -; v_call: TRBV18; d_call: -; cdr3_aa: CASSPPPGSEQFF; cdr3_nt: TGTGCCAGCTCACCACCCCCGGGGAGTGAGCAGTTCTTC
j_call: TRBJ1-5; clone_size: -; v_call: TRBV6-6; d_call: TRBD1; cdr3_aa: CASSDRVGQPQHF; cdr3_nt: TGTGCCAGCAGCGACAGGGTGGGGCAGCCCCAGCATTTT
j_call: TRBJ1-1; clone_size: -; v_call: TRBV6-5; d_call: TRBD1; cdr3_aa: CASSYGEDRETEAFF; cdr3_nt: TGTGCCAGCAGTTACGGGGAGGACAGGGAAACTGAAGCTTTCTTT
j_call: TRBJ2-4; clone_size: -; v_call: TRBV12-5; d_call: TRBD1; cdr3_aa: CASGPGTGATKNIQYF; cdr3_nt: TGTGCTAGTGGTCCGGGGACAGGGGCCACCAAAAACATTCAGTACTTC
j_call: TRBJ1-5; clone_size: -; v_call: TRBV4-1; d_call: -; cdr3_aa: CASSQGLAGGNQPQHF; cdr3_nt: TGCGCCAGCAGCCAAGGGCTGGCGGGTGGCAATCAGCCTCAGCATTTT
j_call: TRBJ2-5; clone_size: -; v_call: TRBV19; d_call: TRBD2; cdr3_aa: CASSIVGGETQYF; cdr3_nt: TGTGCCAGTAGTATCGTCGGGGGGGAGACCCAGTACTTC
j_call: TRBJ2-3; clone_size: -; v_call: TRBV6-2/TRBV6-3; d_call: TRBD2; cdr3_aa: CASSYSRLAPDTQYF; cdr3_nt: TGTGCCAGCAGTTACTCCCGACTAGCCCCAGATACGCAGTATTTT
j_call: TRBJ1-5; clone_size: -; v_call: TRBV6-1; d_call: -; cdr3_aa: CASSEARTVNQPQHF; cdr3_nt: TGTGCCAGCAGTGAAGCGAGAACAGTCAATCAGCCCCAGCATTTT
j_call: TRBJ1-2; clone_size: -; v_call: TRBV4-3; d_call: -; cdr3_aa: CASSQDRGYGYTF; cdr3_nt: TGCGCCAGCAGCCAAGATAGGGGCTATGGCTACACCTTC
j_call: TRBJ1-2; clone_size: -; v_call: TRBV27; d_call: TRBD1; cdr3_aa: CASSFGDRGVRFSGYTF; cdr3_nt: TGTGCCAGCAGTTTCGGCGACAGGGGGGTACGGTTTAGTGGCTACACCTTC